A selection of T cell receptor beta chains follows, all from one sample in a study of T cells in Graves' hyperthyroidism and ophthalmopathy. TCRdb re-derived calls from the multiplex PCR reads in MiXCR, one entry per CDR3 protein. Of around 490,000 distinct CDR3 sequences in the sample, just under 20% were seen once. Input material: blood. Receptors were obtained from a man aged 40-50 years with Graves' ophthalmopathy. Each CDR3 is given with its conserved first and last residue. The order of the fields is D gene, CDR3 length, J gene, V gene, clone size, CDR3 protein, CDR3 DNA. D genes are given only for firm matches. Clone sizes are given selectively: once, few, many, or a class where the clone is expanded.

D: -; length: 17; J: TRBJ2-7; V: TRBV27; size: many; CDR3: CASSHGGSLDYYYEQYF; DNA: TGTGCCAGCAGCCATGGGGGGTCCCTTGACTACTACTACGAGCAGTACTTC
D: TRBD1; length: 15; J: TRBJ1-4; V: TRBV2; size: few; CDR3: CATLLHRDSNEKLFF; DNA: TGTGCCACCCTCCTACACCGGGACAGTAATGAAAAACTGTTTTTT
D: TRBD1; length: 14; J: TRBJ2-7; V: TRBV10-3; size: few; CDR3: CAISGDRGLVEQYF; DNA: TGTGCCATCAGTGGAGACAGGGGGCTAGTCGAGCAGTACTTC
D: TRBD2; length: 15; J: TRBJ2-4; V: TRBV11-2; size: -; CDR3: CASSPAAGDGRIQYF; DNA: TGTGCCAGCAGCCCAGCGGCGGGAGACGGTCGGATTCAGTACTTC
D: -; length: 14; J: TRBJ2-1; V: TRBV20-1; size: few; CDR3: CSAEGPGGYNEQFF; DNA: TGCAGTGCGGAGGGGCCAGGCGGATACAATGAGCAGTTCTTC
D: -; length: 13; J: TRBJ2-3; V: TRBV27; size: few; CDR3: CASSRRERDTQYF; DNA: TGTGCCAGCAGTAGAAGGGAACGGGATACGCAGTATTTT
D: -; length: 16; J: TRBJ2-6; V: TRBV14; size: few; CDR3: CASSLAEGSGANVLTF; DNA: TGTGCCAGCAGCTTAGCAGAGGGCTCTGGGGCCAACGTCCTGACTTTC
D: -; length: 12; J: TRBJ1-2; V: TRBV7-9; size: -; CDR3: CASSRQEGGYTF; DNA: TGTGCCAGCAGCAGACAGGAGGGCGGCTACACCTTC
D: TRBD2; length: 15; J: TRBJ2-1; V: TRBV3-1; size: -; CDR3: CASSSTSGRKDEQFF; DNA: TGTGCCAGCAGCTCGACTAGCGGGAGGAAGGATGAGCAGTTCTTC
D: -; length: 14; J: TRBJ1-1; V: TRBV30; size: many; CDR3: CAWIRGTFNTEAFF; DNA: TGTGCCTGGATTCGAGGAACTTTCAACACTGAAGCTTTCTTT